This TCR beta chain was sequenced in a study of PD-1 blockade in mismatch repair-deficient tumors. Profiling relied on immunoSEQ multiplex PCR, and the TCRdb table lists in-frame clones only, not all of them. Of roughly 50,000 clones in the sample, over 70% were seen once. Trimming pared 2 bases from V and 0 bases from J, leaving 5 bases between. This CDR3 is built from 13 residues. Germline CDR1 and CDR2: SGHTA and FQGNSA. The clonotype comes from an adult with mismatch repair-deficient cancer. Material: peripheral blood, obtained roughly 20 weeks after starting pembrolizumab. This rearrangement joins TRBV7-2 to TRBJ2-7; unclear D gene. In nucleotides, the CDR3 is TGTGCCAGCAGCTTAACAGACTCCTACGAGCAGTACTTC. Its translation is CASSLTDSYEQYF.